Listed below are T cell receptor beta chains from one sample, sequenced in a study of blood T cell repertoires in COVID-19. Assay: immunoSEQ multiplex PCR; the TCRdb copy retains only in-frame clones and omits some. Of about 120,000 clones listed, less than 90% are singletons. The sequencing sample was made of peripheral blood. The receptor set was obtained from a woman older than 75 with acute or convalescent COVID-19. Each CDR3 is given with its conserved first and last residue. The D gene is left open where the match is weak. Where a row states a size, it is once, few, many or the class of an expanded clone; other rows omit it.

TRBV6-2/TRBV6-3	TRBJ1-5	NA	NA	TGTGCCAGCAGTCCCCAGGGTTCGAGCAATCAGCCCCAGCATTTT	CASSPQGSSNQPQHF
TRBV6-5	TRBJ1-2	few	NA	TGTGCCAGCAAAGAATTTAGGGGCCTTGGCTACACCTTC	CASKEFRGLGYTF
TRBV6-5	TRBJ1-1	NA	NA	TGTGCCAGCAGGTATTCCTTCAACACTGAAGCTTTCTTT	CASRYSFNTEAFF
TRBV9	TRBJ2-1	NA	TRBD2	TGTGCCAGCAGCCCTAAGCGGGGGCCATCCTACAATGAGCAGTTCTTC	CASSPKRGPSYNEQFF
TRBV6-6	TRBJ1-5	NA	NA	TGTGCCAGCAGTTCGGAGAGGCCCCAGCATTTT	CASSSERPQHF
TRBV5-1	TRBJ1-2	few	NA	TGCGCCAGCAGCTTGACGGGACAAACGTATGGCTACACCTTC	CASSLTGQTYGYTF
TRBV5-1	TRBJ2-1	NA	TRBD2	TGCGCCAGCAGCTTAGGGGCGGGGGTTGTCAATGAGCAGTTCTTC	CASSLGAGVVNEQFF
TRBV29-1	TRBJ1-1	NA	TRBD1	TGCAGCGTTACAGGGGGCGTGAACACTGAAGCTTTCTTT	CSVTGGVNTEAFF
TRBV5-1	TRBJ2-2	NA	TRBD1	TGCGCCAGCAGCGGGGCAGGGGGGAACACCGGGGAGCTGTTTTTT	CASSGAGGNTGELFF
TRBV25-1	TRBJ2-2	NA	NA	TGTGCCAGCAGTGATGGGGGGGCGGGAACCGGGGAGCTGTTTTTT	CASSDGGAGTGELFF
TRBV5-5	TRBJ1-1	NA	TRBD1	TGTGCCAGCAGCGAAGGGACAGGGGGAATGAACACTGAAGCTTTCTTT	CASSEGTGGMNTEAFF
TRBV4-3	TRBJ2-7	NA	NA	TGCGCCAGCAGCCAAGAACGGCGAAGGGGCATTTACGAGCAGTACTTC	CASSQERRRGIYEQYF
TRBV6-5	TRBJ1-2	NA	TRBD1	TGTGCCAGCAGTACAGGGGGCTACTATGGCTACACCTTC	CASSTGGYYGYTF
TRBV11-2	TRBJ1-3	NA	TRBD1	TGTGCCAGCAGCCTTCAGGGGGCTGGGGGAAACACCATATATTTT	CASSLQGAGGNTIYF
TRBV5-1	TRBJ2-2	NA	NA	TGCGCCAGCAGCCCTACAGGGAACACCGGGGAGCTGTTTTTT	CASSPTGNTGELFF